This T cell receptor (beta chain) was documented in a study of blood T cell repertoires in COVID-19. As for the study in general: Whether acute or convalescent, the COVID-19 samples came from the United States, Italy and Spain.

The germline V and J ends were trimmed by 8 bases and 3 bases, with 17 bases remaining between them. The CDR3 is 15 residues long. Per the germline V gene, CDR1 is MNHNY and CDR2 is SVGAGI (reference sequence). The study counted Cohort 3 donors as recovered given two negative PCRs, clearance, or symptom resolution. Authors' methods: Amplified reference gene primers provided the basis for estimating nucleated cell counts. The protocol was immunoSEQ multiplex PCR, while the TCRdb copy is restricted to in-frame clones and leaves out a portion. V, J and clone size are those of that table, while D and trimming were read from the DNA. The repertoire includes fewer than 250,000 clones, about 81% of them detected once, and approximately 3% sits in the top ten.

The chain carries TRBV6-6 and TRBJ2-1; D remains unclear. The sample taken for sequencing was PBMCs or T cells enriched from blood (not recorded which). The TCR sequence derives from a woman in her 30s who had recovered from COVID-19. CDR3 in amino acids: CASLIQSGGYNEQFF. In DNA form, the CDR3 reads TGTGCCAGCCTAATTCAATCGGGTGGCTACAATGAGCAGTTCTTC.